The 17 T cell receptor beta chains presented below share a single source sample, sequenced in a study of Graves' ophthalmopathy and Graves' hyperthyroidism. Researchers took RNA transcripts and amplified TCR beta CDR3 regions from them. Following a first-round RT-PCR that used HTBI primers, a second-round multiplex PCR was carried out. One entry per CDR3 protein, called by TCRdb with MiXCR from the multiplex PCR reads. This sample yields 170,000 or so distinct CDR3 sequences, of which around two fifths are seen a single time; approximately 6.3% belongs to the top ten. The sample comprised peripheral blood. Receptors were obtained from a woman aged 40 to 55 with Graves' ophthalmopathy.

The chain is built from TRBV24-1 and TRBJ2-7, with a possible D match to TRBD1 (6 bases). CDR3 length equals 13 residues. V lost 4 bases and J lost 0, with 6 bases in between. In germline, CDR1 is KGHDR, CDR2 SFDVKD. CDR3 amino acids: CATSEGHSYEQYF. CDR3 bases: TGTGCCACCAGTGAGGGACACTCCTACGAGCAGTACTTC.

This clonotype was seen at least ten times. The V gene is TRBV14, the J gene TRBJ1-1; no clear D. The CDR3 is made up of 17 amino acids. Germline V gives CDR1 SGHDN, CDR2 FVKESK. Trimming removed 0 bases at V and 2 bases at J, with 16 bases between. CDR3 in DNA: TGTGCCAGCAGCCAAGATCCAGGAGCCGGGAGAAACACTGAAGCTTTCTTT. It specifies CASSQDPGAGRNTEAFF. The full variable domain, with the rest looked up from reference TRBV14 and TRBJ1-1, is EAGVTQFPSHSVIEKGQTVTLRCDPISGHDNLYWYRRVMGKEIKFLLHFVKESKQDESGMPNNRFLAERTGGTYSTLKVQPAELEDSGVYFCASSQDPGAGRNTEAFFGQGTRLTVV.

The rearrangement links TRBV7-8 to TRBJ2-7; D gene unclear. This CDR3 has 15 amino acids. The V and J ends lost 2 bases and 4 bases respectively, with 15 bases between them. CDR1 is SGHVS and CDR2 is FQNEAQ in the germline V gene. The CDR3 DNA reads TGTGCCAGCAGCTTACGGGTGGCTGGGTTATACGAGCAGTACTTC. This translates into CASSLRVAGLYEQYF. Combining the CDR3 with reference TRBV7-8 and TRBJ2-7 gives the whole variable domain GAGVSQSPRYKVAKRGQDVALRCDPISGHVSLFWYQQALGQGPEFLTYFQNEAQLDKSGLPSDRFFAERPEGSVSTLKIQRTQQEDSAVYLCASSLRVAGLYEQYFGPGTRLTVT.

This clonotype showed up many times. The rearrangement links TRBV27 to TRBJ1-1; the D is unclear. V was shortened by 1 base and J by 1 base, with 13 bases between the two germline ends. Germline V gene sequence: CDR1 MNHEY, CDR2 SMNVEV (reference sequence). The CDR3 sequence is 16 residues long. The CDR3 loop reads CASSLLGSAPNTEAFF. The CDR3 DNA is TGTGCCAGCAGTTTATTAGGGTCAGCCCCGAACACTGAAGCTTTCTTT.

This clonotype was recorded many times. The CDR3: CASSTSGTAKNIQYF. DNA for the CDR3: TGTGCCAGCAGTACATCCGGGACCGCCAAAAACATTCAGTACTTC. The chain links TRBV28 to TRBJ2-4; D might be TRBD1 or TRBD2, each matching 5 bases. V lost 5 bases, J lost 1 base, and 12 bases lay in between. Germline assignment: CDR1 MDHEN and CDR2 SYDVKM. The CDR3 sequence is 15 residues long.

This clonotype was counted many times. CDR3 sequence reads: CASSLGLAGGITGELFF. CDR3 nucleotide sequence: TGTGCCAGTAGTTTGGGACTAGCGGGAGGAATAACCGGGGAGCTGTTTTTT. The rearrangement joins TRBV19 to TRBJ2-2, with 15 nucleotides matching TRBD2. The CDR3 is 17 residues long. The junction had 6 bases not matched to a gene; V was cut back by 5 bases and J by 5 bases. Germline-derived CDR1 and CDR2 are LNHDA and SQIVND (reference sequence).

This clonotype was counted between two and nine times. In nucleotides, the CDR3 is TGTGCCAGCAACCCACAGGGCGTCGGCACTGAAGCTTTCTTT. Protein product: CASNPQGVGTEAFF. The genes are TRBV6-1 and TRBJ1-1; TRBD1 is a possible D gene (6 bases). Germline lookup yields CDR1 MNHNS and CDR2 SASEGT. Trimming pared 7 bases from V and 4 bases from J, leaving 16 bases between. The CDR3 has 14 residues.

This sequence joins TRBV6-2 or TRBV6-3 and TRBJ1-2; D is possibly TRBD1 (5 bases). The CDR3 totals 16 residues. With 6 bases removed from V and 6 bases from J, the gap between germline ends came to 23 bases. Per the germline V gene, CDR1 is MNHEY and CDR2 is SVGEGT. The CDR3 loop reads CASSQFKRGAGNGYTF. The CDR3 DNA follows: TGTGCCAGCAGCCAATTCAAGAGGGGCGCGGGGAATGGCTACACCTTC.

The chain carries TRBV4-3 and TRBJ2-5; perhaps TRBD2 as D (5 bases). This CDR3 is built from 15 residues. The germline V and J ends were trimmed by 1 base and 4 bases, with 13 bases remaining between them. The V gene's germline CDR1 is LGHNA and CDR2 YSLEER. CDR3 sequence (DNA): TGCGCCAGCAGCCAAGGGGTAGAGGGAAGAGAGACCCAGTACTTC. Its translation is CASSQGVEGRETQYF.

At least ten counts were recorded for this clonotype. V usage is TRBV6-2 or TRBV6-3 and J usage is TRBJ2-7; maybe TRBD1 (5 bases). The CDR3 has 12 residues. Germline lookup yields CDR1 MNHEY and CDR2 SVGEGT. V lost 3 bases and J 7 bases, leaving 10 bases between the germline ends. The CDR3 nucleotides read TGTGCCAGCAGTTATTTAGGGGAAGAGCAGTACTTC. Its protein is CASSYLGEEQYF.

The table lists this clonotype with many counts. The chain uses TRBV9 and TRBJ1-6, with TRBD1 identical over 7 bases. CDR1 and CDR2 (germline): SGDLS, YYNGEE. The CDR3 has 15 amino acids. The trim removed 5 bases at V and 7 bases at J, leaving 9 bases unmatched. For the CDR3, the DNA is TGTGCCAGCAGTGTGGGGGACAGACTCAATTCACCCCTCCACTTT. Its translation: CASSVGDRLNSPLHF.

This clonotype has ten or more counts. V and J are TRBV28 and TRBJ2-7; 15 nucleotides line up with TRBD2. The CDR3 runs 15 residues. Germline V gives CDR1 MDHEN, CDR2 SYDVKM. V shed 6 bases and J 9 bases; nucleotides not matched to a gene: 9. CDR3 loop: CASSPGTSGRKSQYF. DNA of the CDR3: TGTGCCAGCAGCCCTGGGACTAGCGGGAGGAAATCGCAGTACTTC.

This clonotype showed up just a few times. This chain uses TRBV6-2 or TRBV6-3 with TRBJ2-5; 7 nucleotides align to TRBD2. The V gene end was trimmed by 5 bases and the J gene end by 2 bases; junction bases not matched to a gene: 5. The germline V gene has CDR1 MNHEY and CDR2 SVGEGT. The CDR3 has 14 amino acids. The CDR3 coding sequence is TGTGCCAGCAGTCATAGCGGGCCTCAAGAGACCCAGTACTTC. Protein product: CASSHSGPQETQYF.

This clonotype was observed many times. The chain joins TRBV20-1 to TRBJ1-2; D unresolved. CDR3 length: 12 amino acids. Deletions cut 0 bases from V and 8 bases from J, with 10 bases between. The germline V gene encodes CDR1 DFQATT and CDR2 SNEGSKA (reference sequence). DNA for the CDR3: TGCAGTGCTAGAGAGGTTGGCCAGGGCTACACCTTC. It encodes CSAREVGQGYTF.

This clonotype was seen at least ten times. The chain employs TRBV4-3 and TRBJ2-2; 7 nucleotides agree with TRBD2. Germline V lookup: CDR1 LGHNA, CDR2 YSLEER. V shed 0 bases and J 4 bases; nucleotides not matched to a gene: 8. The CDR3 totals 17 residues. CDR3 DNA sequence: TGCGCCAGCAGCCAAGATCCCCCGGGAGGTACCACCGGGGAGCTGTTTTTT. It specifies CASSQDPPGGTTGELFF.

V gene TRBV6-1 combines with J gene TRBJ2-7; TRBD1 matches at 8 bases. Judging by the DNA end, TRBJ2-5 fits better; the J call may be wrong. Germline-derived CDR1 and CDR2 are MNHNS and SASEGT. The CDR3 is 13 residues long. CDR3 DNA: TGTGCCAGCCATCACAGGGGGATGGAGACCCAGTACTTC. Translated: CASHHRGMETQYF.

This clonotype came up many times. CDR3: CASSQDSWGDRAFF. CDR3 DNA: TGTGCCAGCAGCCAAGATAGTTGGGGGGATCGGGCTTTCTTT. The genes are TRBV3-1 and TRBJ1-1; D is possibly TRBD1 (5 bases). The germline CDR1 and CDR2 sequences are LGHDT and YNNKEL (reference sequence). V was trimmed by 0 bases and J by 11 bases, leaving 16 bases between them. The CDR3 is 14 residues long.